The 17 T cell receptor beta chains below all came from one sample that was sequenced in a study of lymphopenia after photon versus proton radiotherapy. Repertoires were generated with immunoSEQ multiplex PCR, while TCRdb's copy carries only in-frame clones and drops some. The table shows approximately 70,000 clones, with approximately 90% occurring only once. The sample consisted of peripheral blood, taken from a patient treated with proton-based radiotherapy. These receptors all stem from a man aged 80 or over with esophageal cancer.

This sequence joins TRBV6-6 and TRBJ1-6, with D possibly TRBD1 on 6 matching bases. CDR3 length: 16 amino acids. Trimming stripped 5 bases from V and 9 bases from J, with 20 bases between. CDR1 and CDR2 (germline): MNHNY, SVGAGI (reference sequence). The CDR3 here is CASSMGAGGRGSPLHF. The CDR3 bases are TGTGCCAGCAGTATGGGAGCCGGGGGCAGGGGTTCACCCCTCCACTTT.

V is TRBV6-5 and J is TRBJ2-7; D call uncertain. Germline-derived CDR1 and CDR2 are MNHEY and SVGAGI. V was shortened by 7 bases and J by 6 bases, with 19 bases between the two germline ends. The CDR3 runs to 14 residues. The CDR3 region has the DNA TGTGCCAGCACCGAGAATCAAGGTACTGGCGAGCAGTACTTC. It codes for CASTENQGTGEQYF.

This clone has a single count. The rearrangement links TRBV27 to TRBJ1-5; 7 nucleotides match TRBD1. Unmatched junction bases numbered 6, after V lost 4 bases and J lost 3 bases. The CDR3 is 15 amino acids. Germline-derived CDR1 and CDR2 are MNHEY and SMNVEV (reference sequence). The CDR3 bases are TGTGCCAGCAGTTCAAACGACAGGGTCAATCAGCCCCAGCATTTT. Translated: CASSSNDRVNQPQHF.

This rearrangement joins TRBV14 to TRBJ2-7; D is perhaps TRBD1 (5 bases). The CDR3 runs 14 residues. V was cut by 3 bases and J by 12 bases, with 21 bases left in between. Germline loops: CDR1 SGHDN, CDR2 FVKESK. CDR3 protein: CASSQSVGASTRYF. The CDR3 bases are TGTGCCAGCAGCCAGTCCGTAGGGGCCTCAACCCGGTACTTC.

The rearrangement joins TRBV7-9 to TRBJ2-7; perhaps TRBD2 as D (6 bases). Between the trimmed V and J ends, which lost 4 bases and 5 bases, there was a span of 18 bases. Germline assignment: CDR1 SEHNR and CDR2 FQNEAQ (reference sequence). The CDR3 is 15 residues long. The CDR3 reads CASSYLGTFNHEQYF. The CDR3 DNA follows: TGTGCCAGCAGCTACCTAGGGACTTTTAACCACGAGCAGTACTTC.

There are a few counts of this clone. The chain uses TRBV6-6 and TRBJ1-4, with 10 bases lining up with TRBD1. The junction had 7 bases not matched to a gene; V was cut back by 3 bases and J by 6 bases. This CDR3 spans 16 amino acids. Germline V gene sequence: CDR1 MNHNY, CDR2 SVGAGI (reference sequence). This chain's CDR3 is CASSYRRGTGDEKLFF. In DNA form, the CDR3 reads TGTGCCAGCAGTTATCGGAGGGGGACAGGGGATGAAAAACTGTTTTTT.

The V and J genes are TRBV4-1 and TRBJ2-3; D possibly corresponds to TRBD2 (5 bases). Germline-derived CDR1 and CDR2 are MGHRA and YSYEKL. There are 17 residues in the CDR3. The V gene lost 7 bases and the J gene lost 6 bases, with 26 bases spanning the gap. Here the CDR3 DNA reads TGCGCCAGCACCCCTATTGTCGAGGGTAGTTGGGCGGATACGCAGTATTTT. Translating gives CASTPIVEGSWADTQYF.

This clone was recorded many times. The V call is TRBV5-6, the J call TRBJ2-7; 10 nucleotides match TRBD2. This CDR3 comprises 16 residues. CDR1 is SGHDT and CDR2 is YYEEEE in the germline V gene. The junction had 9 bases not matched to a gene; V was cut back by 1 base and J by 5 bases. The DNA for the CDR3 is TGTGCCAGCAGCTTGTTGGCTAGCGGGAGTATCCACGAGCAGTACTTC. Residues: CASSLLASGSIHEQYF.

About this clone itself: This specimen includes other DNA sequences encoding the same CDR3. The V gene is TRBV2, the J gene TRBJ1-6; D remains unclear. The CDR3 has 15 residues. Trimming cost V 2 bases and J 7 bases, with 12 bases left between them. Germline V gene sequence: CDR1 SNHLY, CDR2 FYNNEI. CDR3 nucleotide sequence: TGTGCCAGCAGTGAAATGGCATTACCAAATTCACCCCTCCACTTT. This sequence encodes CASSEMALPNSPLHF. The full variable domain, rest sourced from reference TRBV2 and TRBJ1-6, is EPEVTQTPSHQVTQMGQEVILRCVPISNHLYFYWYRQILGQKVEFLVSFYNNEISEKSEIFDDQFSVERPDGSNFTLKIRSTKLEDSAMYFCASSEMALPNSPLHFGNGTRLTVT.

Written as DNA, the CDR3 is TGTGCCAGCAGCTCAAGACTAGCGGGAGCAGATACGCAGTATTTT. Translation: CASSSRLAGADTQYF. V gene TRBV7-9 combines with J gene TRBJ2-3; 12 bases map to TRBD2. V dropped 4 bases and J dropped 4; count of bases not matched to a gene: 3. This CDR3 comprises 15 residues. Germline values: CDR1 SEHNR, CDR2 FQNEAQ (reference sequence). Drawing the rest from reference TRBV7-9 and TRBJ2-3, the complete variable domain is DTGVSQNPRHKITKRGQNVTFRCDPISEHNRLYWYRQTLGQGPEFLTYFQNEAQLEKSRLLSDRFSAERPKGSFSTLEIQRTEQGDSAMYLCASSSRLAGADTQYFGPGTRLTVL.

The chain carries TRBV10-3 and TRBJ2-7; 7 positions match TRBD1. The CDR3 spans 13 residues. Germline lookup yields CDR1 ENHRY and CDR2 SYGVKD. Trimming removed 11 bases from V and 4 bases from J; junction bases left unmatched: 11. The CDR3 loop reads CAVGPGQQYEQYF. CDR3 sequence (DNA): TGTGCCGTTGGTCCGGGACAGCAATACGAGCAGTACTTC.

This clone was seen just once. The chain couples TRBV27 to TRBJ1-1; D gene ambiguous. V dropped 0 bases and J dropped 1 base, with 6 bases sitting between them. This CDR3 has 14 residues. Germline V gene lookup returns CDR1 MNHEY and CDR2 SMNVEV (reference sequence). CDR3 nucleotide sequence: TGTGCCAGCAGTTTATCTGGCCCGAACACTGAAGCTTTCTTT. This gives the protein CASSLSGPNTEAFF.

The chain carries TRBV18 and TRBJ1-5, with a tentative D call TRBD1 (6 bases). Trimming shortened V by 3 bases and J by 7 bases, and 16 bases separated the two germline ends. In germline, CDR1 is KGHSH, CDR2 LQKENI. There are 15 residues in the CDR3. CDR3 loop: CASSPIPTGLQPQHF. The CDR3, as DNA: TGTGCCAGCTCACCGATTCCGACAGGTCTACAGCCCCAGCATTTT.

The chain is built from TRBV19 and TRBJ2-3; TRBD1 agrees at 9 bases. After removal of 4 bases from V and 5 bases from J, the junction contained 13 bases not matched to a gene. CDR3 size: 17 residues. From germline, CDR1 is LNHDA and CDR2 SQIVND (reference sequence). For the CDR3, the DNA is TGTGCCAGTAGTACAACCCGGACAGGGGTGGCAGGAGATACGCAGTATTTT. It encodes CASSTTRTGVAGDTQYF.

The rearrangement joins TRBV5-1 to TRBJ2-7, with TRBD1 matching 7 bases. In germline, CDR1 is SGHRS, CDR2 YFSETQ. Unmatched junction bases numbered 9, after V lost 4 bases and J lost 2 bases. CDR3 length equals 15 residues. CDR3 nucleotides: TGCGCCAGCAGCCCCGAAAACAGGGGCCCCTACGAGCAGTACTTC. As protein: CASSPENRGPYEQYF.

This clone was seen a handful of times. The chain uses TRBV29-1 and TRBJ1-1; tentatively, D is TRBD1 (6 bases). Per germline, CDR1 SQVTM and CDR2 ANQGSEA. The CDR3 consists of 13 residues. V was cut by 2 bases and J by 3 bases, with 10 bases left in between. The chain's CDR3 is CSVEQGKDTEAFF. The CDR3 bases are TGCAGCGTTGAACAGGGGAAGGACACTGAAGCTTTCTTT.

This chain links TRBV6-5 with TRBJ1-3; perhaps TRBD1 as D (5 bases). Trimming pared 2 bases from V and 3 bases from J, leaving 14 bases between. The CDR3 runs to 16 residues. The germline gives CDR1 MNHEY, CDR2 SVGAGI. Written as DNA, the CDR3 is TGTGCCAGCAGTTACGTCGGGGGAAGTGGTGGAAACACCATATATTTT. It encodes CASSYVGGSGGNTIYF.